This TCR beta chain was sequenced in a study of blood T cell repertoires in COVID-19 (dated by TCRdb to 2018 to 2020). For the study in its entirety: Samples covering the acute and convalescent phases of COVID-19 were provided by collaborators in the United States, Italy and Spain. The material from the prospective study consisted of cDNA or gDNA derived from T cells, B-cell-depleted T cells, or PBMCs. The samples were drawn from the first 160 participants of the ongoing ImmuneRACE study and from 950 to 1,500 subjects provided by 6 global collaborators. The dataset comprised deeply sampled blood TCRbeta repertoires from subjects exposed to, actively infected with, or recovered from COVID-19. Where available, HLA class I and class II types were taken from metadata supplied by the sample provider and were not determined by assay-based typing. The repertoires were released in a freely available public database intended as a resource for research on the immune response to SARS-CoV-2. Sample metadata almost always included a de-identified subject ID, COVID-19 status, age in years and sex. Study-wide findings and limitations: The quantity of clinical and demographic metadata differed by source and by participant and was supplied without curation.

TCRbeta CDR3 regions were amplified from genomic DNA using the immunoSEQ Assay, a bias-controlled multiplex PCR. The paper's data handling went like this. The number of nucleated cells in each sample was estimated from the amplification of reference gene primers within the assay. To quantify the absolute abundance of each unique TCRbeta CDR3 rearrangement, sequence reads were collapsed and filtered. For each sample, productive Simpson clonality was calculated by taking the square root of Simpson's diversity index across productive rearrangements. TCRdb re-hosts the immuneACCESS table, in-frame sequences only. Its copies lack some clones; in the studies checked, an unresolved V gene accounts for under half of them, and the cause for the rest is not known. The V and J calls and clone size are taken from that table; D and trimming were inferred from the DNA. In all, the sample holds hundreds of thousands of clones, and about 88% of those were seen once. The ten largest clones add up to 1.4% of the sample.

In the prospective study, participants were about 18 to 100 years old, resided in approximately 25 geographic areas of the United States, and were enrolled through a virtual design. To assign participants to cohorts, the prospective study relied on clinical history that participants themselves reported in a screening survey and a study questionnaire. A participant counted as exposed if, within 2 weeks of entering the study, that participant had been in contact with someone who had a PCR-confirmed or clinician-diagnosed COVID-19 case. In the prospective study, whole blood, serum and a nasopharyngeal or oropharyngeal swab were collected from each participant by mobile phlebotomists. Participants in the prospective study had the option to provide additional blood draws and questionnaires over a roughly two-month period. Before DNA extraction, prospective study blood samples were shipped either frozen or at room temperature.

On this clone itself: Which antigen it targets is not known. Per-nucleotide qualities are absent, and no much larger clonotype sits a single base away.

Sequenced sample: PBMCs or T cells enriched from blood (not recorded which). This sequence was found in a woman between 18 and 29 years old who had been exposed to COVID-19.

The nucleotide sequence is TGTGCCAGCAGAGAGACTACAGGGGTCTCTAGCGAGCAGTACTTC. Protein translation: CASRETTGVSSEQYF. The chain is assembled from TRBV6-5 and TRBJ2-7; the junction holds 7 bases that match TRBD1. CDR1 MNHEY and CDR2 SVGAGI are derived from the germline V gene. V is cut back by 6 bases and J by 6 bases, with 14 bases in the junction unmatched. The CDR3 holds 15 amino acids from the cysteine to the phenylalanine. Just CDR3 DNA is preserved here, 45 bases in frame from base 1.